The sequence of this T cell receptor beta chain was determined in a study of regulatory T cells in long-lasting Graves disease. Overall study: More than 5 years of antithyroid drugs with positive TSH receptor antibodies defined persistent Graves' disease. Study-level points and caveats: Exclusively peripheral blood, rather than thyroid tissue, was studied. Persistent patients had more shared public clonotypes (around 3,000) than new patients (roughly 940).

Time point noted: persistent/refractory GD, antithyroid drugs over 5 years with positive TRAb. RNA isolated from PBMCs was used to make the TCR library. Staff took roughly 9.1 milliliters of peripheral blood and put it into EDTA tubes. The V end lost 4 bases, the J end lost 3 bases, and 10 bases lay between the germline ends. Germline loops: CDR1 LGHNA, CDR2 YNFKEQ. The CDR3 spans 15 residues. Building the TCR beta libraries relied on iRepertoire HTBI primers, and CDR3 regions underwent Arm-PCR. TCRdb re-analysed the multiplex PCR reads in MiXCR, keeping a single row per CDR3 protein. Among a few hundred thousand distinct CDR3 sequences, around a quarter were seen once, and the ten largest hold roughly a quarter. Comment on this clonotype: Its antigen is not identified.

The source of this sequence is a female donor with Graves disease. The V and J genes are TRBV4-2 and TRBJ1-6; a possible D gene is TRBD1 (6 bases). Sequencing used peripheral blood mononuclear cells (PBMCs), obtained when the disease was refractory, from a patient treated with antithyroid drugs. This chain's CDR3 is CASSRGGGYNSPLHF. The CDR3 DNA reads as TGTGCCAGCAGCCGCGGAGGGGGCTATAATTCACCCCTCCACTTT.